A single sample is the source of the 23 T cell receptor beta chains below, sequenced in a study of cytomegalovirus exposure and HLA in healthy donors. Amplification used 60 Vbeta primers and 13 Jbeta primers. Method: immunoSEQ multiplex PCR; TCRdb's copy keeps in-frame clones and lacks some. The sample holds under 200,000 clones, 80% seen once. Sequences were obtained from PBMCs. The source is a man aged 30 to 45 in good health and CMV-seronegative.

The V gene is TRBV2, the J gene TRBJ2-7, with D uncertain. The CDR3 has 11 residues. CDR1 SNHLY and CDR2 FYNNEI come from the germline V gene. V was shortened by 6 bases and J by 2 bases, with 5 bases between the two germline ends. In DNA form, the CDR3 reads TGTGCCAGCAGACAAACCTACGAGCAGTACTTC. As protein: CASRQTYEQYF.

The chain recombines TRBV5-5 with TRBJ2-6, with D perhaps TRBD1 (7 bases). The CDR3 spans 18 residues. Trimming left V 4 bases short and J 0 bases short, with 17 bases between. CDR1 SGHKS and CDR2 YYEKEE come from the germline V gene (reference sequence). Here the CDR3 DNA reads TGTGCCAGCAGCGACCTCCAGGGGGAGGCCTCTGGGGCCAACGTCCTGACTTTC. Its translation: CASSDLQGEASGANVLTF.

The V gene is TRBV11-2, the J gene TRBJ2-7; maybe TRBD1 (5 bases). In germline, CDR1 is SGHAT, CDR2 FQNNGV. Trimming stripped 0 bases from V and 4 bases from J, with 25 bases between. This CDR3 is 19 amino acids long. The CDR3 loop is CASSLEWIRTLSAGYEQYF. In DNA form, the CDR3 reads TGTGCCAGCAGCTTAGAATGGATCCGGACACTCTCCGCTGGGTACGAGCAGTACTTC.

The chain uses TRBV7-3 and TRBJ2-3; 14 bases agree with TRBD2. Germline V CDR1 and CDR2: SGHTA, FQGTGA. This CDR3 contains 18 residues. V shed 2 bases, J shed 6 bases, and the junction held 10 bases outside the gene matches. This chain's CDR3 is CASSLEGTSGSLDDTQYF. CDR3 sequence (DNA): TGTGCCAGCAGCTTAGAGGGGACTAGCGGGAGTTTAGACGATACGCAGTATTTT.

V is TRBV7-6 and J is TRBJ2-7; tentative D call: TRBD1 (5 bases). Trimming stripped 0 bases from V and 2 bases from J, with 8 bases between. The CDR3 has 14 residues. Germline CDR1 is SGHVS and CDR2 is FNYEAQ. CDR3 amino acids: CASSLAQGPYEQYF. The DNA of the CDR3 is TGTGCCAGCAGCTTAGCGCAGGGCCCCTACGAGCAGTACTTC.

The chain has TRBV2 and TRBJ1-1; D gene ambiguous. The V end was cut by 3 bases, the J end by 3 bases, with 8 bases between. The CDR3 spans 13 residues. CDR1 is SNHLY, CDR2 FYNNEI, per germline. This chain's CDR3 is CASSEVRDTEAFF. CDR3 nucleotides: TGTGCCAGCAGTGAGGTGAGGGACACTGAAGCTTTCTTT. Full variable domain (missing parts from reference TRBV2 and TRBJ1-1): EPEVTQTPSHQVTQMGQEVILRCVPISNHLYFYWYRQILGQKVEFLVSFYNNEISEKSEIFDDQFSVERPDGSNFTLKIRSTKLEDSAMYFCASSEVRDTEAFFGQGTRLTVV.

This chain uses TRBV27 with TRBJ2-1; 9 bases agree with TRBD2. V trimming: 2 bases; J trimming: 7 bases; junction bases outside the gene matches: 9. Germline CDR1 is MNHEY and CDR2 is SMNVEV (reference sequence). The CDR3 is 16 residues long. The CDR3: CASSLNYPSGINEQFF. DNA of the CDR3: TGTGCCAGCAGTTTAAATTACCCTAGCGGGATTAATGAGCAGTTCTTC.

The rearrangement links TRBV20-1 to TRBJ1-5, with D tentatively TRBD1 (6 bases). CDR3 length: 11 residues. V was trimmed by 6 bases and J by 16 bases, leaving 19 bases between them. Germline V gives CDR1 DFQATT, CDR2 SNEGSKA (reference sequence). The CDR3 is CSARLGHSSHF. CDR3 nucleotides: TGCAGTGCCCGCCTGGGACACTCGTCCCATTTT.

In this sample, this clone turned up once. J is TRBJ1-2 and V is TRBV28, with TRBD1 identical over 10 bases. CDR3 length: 16 amino acids. The V gene's germline CDR1 is MDHEN and CDR2 SYDVKM. J was trimmed by 4 bases and V by 6 bases; bases with no gene match: 11. CDR3: CASRSSGTGVSYGYTF. Written as DNA, the CDR3 is TGTGCCAGCAGATCCTCCGGGACAGGGGTGAGCTATGGCTACACCTTC.

The gene calls are TRBV15 and TRBJ1-1, with 7 bases fitting TRBD1. Germline V gives CDR1 LNHNV, CDR2 YYDKDF (reference sequence). The J segment lost 0 bases and the V segment lost 1 base, leaving 8 bases of the junction unmatched. The CDR3 consists of 17 residues. CDR3 residues: CATSRGRQGGVNTEAFF. The CDR3 DNA reads as TGTGCCACCAGCAGAGGGAGACAGGGCGGTGTGAACACTGAAGCTTTCTTT. The variable domain in full, completed from reference TRBV15 and TRBJ1-1, reads DAMVIQNPRYQVTQFGKPVTLSCSQTLNHNVMYWYQQKSSQAPKLLFHYYDKDFNNEADTPDNFQSRRPNTSFCFLDIRSPGLGDTAMYLCATSRGRQGGVNTEAFFGQGTRLTVV.

The chain is built from TRBV20-1 and TRBJ2-3, with a weak D call TRBD1 (6 bases). CDR1 is DFQATT and CDR2 is SNEGSKA in the germline V gene (reference sequence). The V and J ends lost 6 bases and 9 bases respectively, with 13 bases between them. This CDR3 comprises 11 residues. This CDR3 reads CSAHRATTQYF. The CDR3 DNA sequence: TGCAGTGCCCACAGGGCGACGACGCAGTATTTT.

The chain carries TRBV7-2 and TRBJ2-2; 12 positions match TRBD2. Germline trimming cut 5 bases from V and 3 bases from J; bases unmatched to any gene: 4. This CDR3 contains 16 residues. The V gene's germline CDR1 is SGHTA and CDR2 FQGNSA. CDR3 sequence: CASSVTSGGYTGELFF. The CDR3 coding sequence is TGTGCCAGCAGCGTTACTAGCGGGGGGTACACCGGGGAGCTGTTTTTT.

V is TRBV4-1 and J is TRBJ1-2, with 7 positions matching TRBD1. The CDR3 sequence is 14 residues long. With 4 bases clipped from V and 2 bases from J, the junction kept 4 bases outside the gene matches. From germline, CDR1 is MGHRA and CDR2 YSYEKL. This CDR3 is CASSRLDRNYGYTF. The DNA for the CDR3 is TGCGCCAGCAGCCGCCTGGACAGGAACTATGGCTACACCTTC.

In nucleotides, the CDR3 is TGTGCCAGCAGCGAATATACCGATAGACAGGGTAGGGATGGCTACACCTTC. Its protein product is CASSEYTDRQGRDGYTF. The chain has TRBV5-6 and TRBJ1-2; TRBD1 aligns across 7 bases. CDR3 length: 17 amino acids. V was clipped by 4 bases and J by 6 bases; unmatched bases: 18. Germline CDR1 is SGHDT and CDR2 is YYEEEE. The variable domain in full, completed from reference TRBV5-6 and TRBJ1-2, reads DAGVTQSPTHLIKTRGQQVTLRCSPKSGHDTVSWYQQALGQGPQFIFQYYEEEERQRGNFPDRFSGHQFPNYSSELNVNALLLGDSALYLCASSEYTDRQGRDGYTFGSGTRLTVV.

This chain joins TRBV13 and TRBJ2-7, with 7 nucleotides matching TRBD2. The V segment lost 1 base and the J segment 0 bases; nucleotides outside the gene matches: 6. Germline loops: CDR1 PRHDT, CDR2 FYEKMQ (reference sequence). There are 16 residues in the CDR3. The CDR3 sequence is CASSLATGGSSYEQYF. CDR3 DNA: TGTGCCAGCAGCTTAGCCACTGGCGGGAGCTCCTACGAGCAGTACTTC.

The rearrangement uses TRBV7-3 and TRBJ2-1, with D perhaps TRBD2 (5 bases). Trimming removed 5 bases at V and 0 bases at J, with 14 bases between. This CDR3 comprises 16 residues. Germline assignment: CDR1 SGHTA and CDR2 FQGTGA. In nucleotides, the CDR3 is TGTGCCAGCAGCCCTTTAGCGCTAACCTCCTACAATGAGCAGTTCTTC. Its translation is CASSPLALTSYNEQFF.

This chain uses TRBV30 with TRBJ2-1; 13 nucleotides line up with TRBD2. Germline-derived CDR1 and CDR2 are GTSNPN and SVGIG (reference sequence). Losses at the gene ends were 2 bases for V and 10 bases for J; bases not matched to a gene: 2. The CDR3 is 13 residues long. The CDR3 sequence: CAWSSGLAGEQFF. The CDR3 nucleotides read TGTGCCTGGAGTTCGGGACTAGCGGGGGAGCAGTTCTTC.

In this sample, this clone turned up a few times. The V and J genes are TRBV6-6 and TRBJ2-5; 8 bases match TRBD2. Germline trimming cut 7 bases from V and 5 bases from J; bases unmatched to any gene: 6. CDR1 is MNHNY and CDR2 is SVGAGI in the germline V gene (reference sequence). The CDR3 runs 13 residues. In DNA, the CDR3 is TGTGCCAGCAATCGGGGGGGGAGCGAGACCCAGTACTTC. This translates into CASNRGGSETQYF.

The chain links TRBV4-3 to TRBJ2-3; 10 nucleotides agree with TRBD2. The CDR3 spans 16 residues. Germline CDR1 is LGHNA and CDR2 is YSLEER. V lost 1 base and J lost 3; bases outside the gene matches: 4. The CDR3 DNA reads TGCGCCAGCAGCCAAGGTGCTAGCGGGAGAACAGATACGCAGTATTTT. Its translation is CASSQGASGRTDTQYF.

The DNA of the CDR3 is TGCGCCAGCAGCCGTGGCGGGACTCCAGTCCGTGAGCAGTTCTTC. It specifies CASSRGGTPVREQFF. The chain recombines TRBV5-1 with TRBJ2-1, with TRBD2 as a possible D gene (6 bases). This CDR3 is built from 15 residues. Germline CDR1 reads SGHRS; CDR2 reads YFSETQ. V was clipped by 4 bases and J by 9 bases, with 20 bases between them.

This sequence joins TRBV5-1 and TRBJ2-2, with 9 nucleotides matching TRBD2. Germline V CDR1 and CDR2: SGHRS, YFSETQ. V was pared by 5 bases and J by 7 bases, with 15 bases of the junction left unmatched. This CDR3 is 17 amino acids long. This CDR3 reads CASSFTPVEAGGGELFF. Written as DNA, the CDR3 is TGCGCCAGCAGTTTTACTCCGGTCGAAGCGGGGGGCGGGGAGCTGTTTTTT.

The chain employs TRBV6-1 and TRBJ1-5; possible D gene TRBD1, 5 bases. Per the germline V gene, CDR1 is MNHNS and CDR2 is SASEGT. Trimming stripped 4 bases from V and 7 bases from J, with 17 bases between. This CDR3 region has 15 residues. DNA for the CDR3: TGTGCCAGCAGTGTGATTTCGGGGGGTGGGCAGCCCCAGCATTTT. It codes for CASSVISGGGQPQHF.

The V gene is TRBV5-5, the J gene TRBJ1-4; D unclear. The CDR3 extends over 14 amino acids. With 3 bases removed from V and 6 bases from J, the gap between germline ends came to 12 bases. CDR1 is SGHKS and CDR2 is YYEKEE in the germline V gene (reference sequence). The CDR3 region has the DNA TGTGCCAGCAGCTCACTCAGAGGTGATGAAAAACTGTTTTTT. Amino acids: CASSSLRGDEKLFF.